This T cell receptor (beta chain) is drawn from a study of blood T cell repertoires in COVID-19. Study-wide context: From the United States, Italy and Spain came samples of acute and convalescent COVID-19.

This CDR3 contains 15 residues. Per germline, CDR1 SNHLY and CDR2 FYNNEI. V shed 3 bases and J shed 0 bases, with 6 bases lying between them. Produced via immunoSEQ multiplex PCR; TCRdb's table is partial and in-frame only. Here the sample spans some 190,000 clones, more than 75% being singletons. Enrolled during active infection, Seattle patients were then followed longitudinally. The chain has TRBV2 and TRBJ1-6; D ambiguous. Sequencing used peripheral blood. This clonotype originated in a person in their 70s with COVID-19, enrolled during active disease. CDR3 region: CASSDSRSYNSPLHF. The CDR3 DNA is TGTGCCAGCAGTGACAGTCGCTCCTATAATTCACCCCTCCACTTT.